These 17 T cell receptor beta chains were all obtained from the same sample, sequenced in a study of cytomegalovirus exposure and HLA in healthy donors. Sequenced by immunoSEQ multiplex PCR; TCRdb stores in-frame clones only, minus some. This sample has roughly 150,000 clones, with 86% found just once. Material for sequencing was PBMCs. These receptors originate from a young woman in good health and CMV-seronegative.

DNA for the CDR3: TGTGCTAGTGGTCCAAGGGGGATATCCGCGGCGGGAGGCACCATGAACACCGGGGAGCTGTTTTTT. The encoded protein is CASGPRGISAAGGTMNTGELFF. The chain recombines TRBV12-5 with TRBJ2-2; 8 positions match TRBD2. Germline CDR1 reads LGHNT; CDR2 reads FRNRAP. V gave up 5 bases and J gave up 1 base; unmatched junction bases: 24. The CDR3 covers 22 residues.

This clone was detected a few times. The genes are TRBV28 and TRBJ1-3; no clear D gene. V gave up 6 bases and J gave up 4 bases, with 10 bases separating them. Germline V lookup: CDR1 MDHEN, CDR2 SYDVKM. The CDR3 is made up of 13 amino acids. CDR3 nucleotides: TGTGCCAGCAGCCGCCTTGAGGGAAACACCATATATTTT. It specifies CASSRLEGNTIYF.

The gene calls are TRBV6-5 and TRBJ1-4, with 7 bases aligning to TRBD1. Germline V gene data show CDR1 as MNHEY and CDR2 as SVGAGI. V was pared by 6 bases and J by 6 bases, with 10 bases of the junction left unmatched. CDR3 length: 15 amino acids. The CDR3 DNA sequence: TGTGCCAGCAGACCTAGGGGGGACAGTTATGAAAAACTGTTTTTT. It yields the protein CASRPRGDSYEKLFF.

The V gene is TRBV19, the J gene TRBJ2-3; 10 bases line up with TRBD1. The CDR3 runs to 15 residues. After removal of 5 bases from V and 3 bases from J, the junction contained 5 bases not matched to a gene. Germline-derived CDR1 and CDR2 are LNHDA and SQIVND (reference sequence). This CDR3 reads CASSGGQGLTDTQYF. CDR3 coding DNA: TGTGCCAGTAGTGGGGGACAGGGGCTTACAGATACGCAGTATTTT.

The table lists this clone with a few counts. J is TRBJ1-3 and V is TRBV5-6; D call uncertain. The length of the CDR3 is 13 residues. Trimming took off 0 bases at V and 4 bases at J, with 5 bases between the two ends. CDR1 and CDR2 (germline): SGHDT, YYEEEE. In nucleotides, the CDR3 is TGTGCCAGCAGCTTGGGAAGCGGAAACACCATATATTTT. The encoded protein is CASSLGSGNTIYF.

The table lists this clone with a few counts. The rearrangement uses TRBV11-3 and TRBJ1-1, with D perhaps matching TRBD1 (5 bases). CDR1 is SGHNT, CDR2 YENEEA, per germline. The CDR3 is made up of 14 amino acids. V was cut by 1 base and J by 8 bases, with 14 bases left in between. This chain's CDR3 is CASSLGTNSREAFF. The CDR3 DNA follows: TGTGCCAGCAGCTTAGGGACAAATTCACGGGAAGCTTTCTTT. The full variable domain, in which reference TRBV11-3 and TRBJ1-1 provide the parts outside the CDR3, is EAGVVQSPRYKIIEKKQPVAFWCNPISGHNTLYWYLQNLGQGPELLIRYENEEAVDDSQLPKDRFSAERLKGVDSTLKIQPAELGDSAVYLCASSLGTNSREAFFGQGTRLTVV.

The chain couples TRBV27 to TRBJ2-5; the match to TRBD1 covers 9 bases. The V gene end was trimmed by 6 bases and the J gene end by 3 bases; junction bases not matched to a gene: 14. The germline gives CDR1 MNHEY, CDR2 SMNVEV (reference sequence). The CDR3 spans 17 residues. The CDR3 here is CASSYSRGQGGEETQYF. The CDR3 DNA reads as TGTGCCAGCAGCTATTCAAGGGGACAGGGTGGCGAAGAGACCCAGTACTTC.

V usage is TRBV29-1 and J usage is TRBJ2-7; maybe TRBD1 (5 bases). V was pared by 2 bases and J by 6 bases, with 11 bases between. This CDR3 is built from 12 residues. Germline V lookup: CDR1 SQVTM, CDR2 ANQGSEA. CDR3 amino acids: CSVERQGGEQYF. DNA for the CDR3: TGCAGCGTTGAACGGCAGGGTGGCGAGCAGTACTTC.

The chain carries TRBV6-1 and TRBJ2-3; D is ambiguous. CDR3 length equals 15 residues. The V end lost 8 bases, the J end lost 3 bases, and 18 bases lay between the germline ends. The germline CDR1 and CDR2 sequences are MNHNS and SASEGT. The CDR3 sequence: CASQITRVQTDTQYF. CDR3 DNA: TGTGCCAGCCAGATCACCCGGGTGCAAACAGATACGCAGTATTTT.

The V gene is TRBV4-1, the J gene TRBJ1-3; D may be TRBD1 (6 bases). V was trimmed by 3 bases and J by 0 bases, leaving 21 bases between them. CDR1 and CDR2 from the germline V gene are MGHRA and YSYEKL. There are 19 residues in the CDR3. The CDR3 DNA reads as TGCGCCAGCAGCCACACGATGAGTAGAGGACAGCACTCTGGAAACACCATATATTTT. Protein sequence: CASSHTMSRGQHSGNTIYF.

The V call is TRBV6-1, the J call TRBJ1-5; D gene unclear. The germline V gene encodes CDR1 MNHNS and CDR2 SASEGT. V was shortened by 6 bases and J by 12 bases, with 18 bases between the two germline ends. CDR3 length equals 13 residues. This CDR3 reads CASSAHVVADQHF. Here the CDR3 DNA reads TGTGCCAGCAGCGCTCACGTAGTAGCGGACCAGCATTTT.

The V call is TRBV5-4, the J call TRBJ1-2, with 8 nucleotides matching TRBD1. After removal of 2 bases from V and 4 bases from J, the junction contained 4 bases not matched to a gene. CDR1 is SGHNT and CDR2 is YYREEE in the germline V gene (reference sequence). The CDR3 totals 14 residues. In DNA, the CDR3 is TGTGCCAGCAGCTTACAGGGGGTCCCCTATGGCTACACCTTC. It yields the protein CASSLQGVPYGYTF.

The chain is built from TRBV6-1 and TRBJ1-4; 8 bases map to TRBD1. V lost 4 bases to trimming and J lost 3 bases; unmatched junction nucleotides: 13. The CDR3 runs 18 residues. In germline, CDR1 is MNHNS, CDR2 SASEGT. The DNA for the CDR3 is TGTGCCAGCAGTGCCTATCCTCACGACAGGGGAGCTAATGAAAAACTGTTTTTT. Translation gives CASSAYPHDRGANEKLFF.

CDR3 nucleotides: TGCAGCGTGCGACAGGGTCTCACAGATACGCAGTATTTT. Residues: CSVRQGLTDTQYF. The chain joins TRBV29-1 to TRBJ2-3, with 7 bases that match TRBD1. The length of the CDR3 is 13 residues. V trimming: 6 bases; J trimming: 2 bases; junction bases outside the gene matches: 5. The V gene's germline CDR1 is SQVTM and CDR2 ANQGSEA.

The V call is TRBV2, the J call TRBJ1-4, with D possibly TRBD1 on 5 matching bases. CDR3 length: 16 residues. Germline V CDR1 and CDR2: SNHLY, FYNNEI. V dropped 4 bases and J dropped 3 bases, with 15 bases sitting between them. This CDR3 reads CASSGNAQESNEKLFF. As DNA, the CDR3 is TGTGCCAGCAGTGGAAACGCACAGGAATCTAATGAAAAACTGTTTTTT.

This chain connects TRBV7-8 to TRBJ1-1, with 7 bases aligning to TRBD1. CDR3 length: 20 residues. V gave up 2 bases and J gave up 2 bases; unmatched junction bases: 20. CDR1 SGHVS and CDR2 FQNEAQ come from the germline V gene. CDR3 loop: CASSLLFVVRQGQTNTEAFF. Written as DNA, the CDR3 is TGTGCCAGCAGCTTATTGTTCGTGGTCAGACAGGGACAAACAAACACTGAAGCTTTCTTT.

V gene TRBV2 combines with J gene TRBJ2-7; TRBD2 agrees at 8 bases. Germline V gene data show CDR1 as SNHLY and CDR2 as FYNNEI. This CDR3 spans 13 amino acids. V dropped 6 bases and J dropped 4; count of bases not matched to a gene: 5. The CDR3 region is CASSHGGGYEQYF. CDR3 sequence (DNA): TGTGCCAGCAGCCACGGCGGGGGGTACGAGCAGTACTTC.